Listed here are 32 T cell receptor beta chains from one sample, sequenced in a study of cytomegalovirus exposure and HLA in healthy donors. Generated by immunoSEQ multiplex PCR, the TCRdb table keeps only in-frame clones and is missing some. The sample contains 130,000 to 150,000 clones, 80% to 90% of which appear only once. The specimen sequenced was PBMCs. These receptor sequences come from a woman aged 25 to 39 in good health and CMV-seropositive.

In nucleotides, the CDR3 is TGTGCCAGCAGTTACCTTTCGGGGGGCCCCTCCTACGAGCAGTACTTC. This codes for CASSYLSGGPSYEQYF. The genes are TRBV6-5 and TRBJ2-7; a possible D gene is TRBD2 (7 bases). The CDR3 is 16 residues long. Germline values: CDR1 MNHEY, CDR2 SVGAGI. V was pared by 2 bases and J by 0 bases, with 14 bases between.

This clone appeared a single time. V and J are TRBV28 and TRBJ1-2, with 7 bases aligning to TRBD1. Germline V CDR1 and CDR2: MDHEN, SYDVKM. The CDR3 has 14 residues. Trimming at V came to 2 bases and at J to 4 bases, leaving 4 bases not matched to a gene. The CDR3 nucleotides are TGTGCCAGCAGTTTACTAGGACAGGTCTATGGCTACACCTTC. Translation gives CASSLLGQVYGYTF.

The V and J genes are TRBV15 and TRBJ2-1; D is possibly TRBD2 (6 bases). The germline V and J ends were trimmed by 3 bases and 8 bases, with 20 bases remaining between them. The CDR3 totals 16 residues. Germline CDR1 LNHNV, CDR2 YYDKDF (reference sequence). CDR3 amino acids: CATSRTSGTSFYEQFF. DNA for the CDR3: TGTGCCACCAGCAGGACCTCCGGGACTTCTTTCTATGAGCAGTTCTTC.

This chain connects TRBV2 to TRBJ2-1, with 16 bases fitting TRBD2. Germline CDR1 SNHLY, CDR2 FYNNEI. The J segment lost 4 bases and the V segment lost 6 bases, leaving 3 bases of the junction unmatched. CDR3 length: 16 residues. CDR3 in DNA: TGTGCCAGCAGAGGGACTAGCGGGAGGGGGTACAATGAGCAGTTCTTC. Amino acids: CASRGTSGRGYNEQFF.

The chain uses TRBV11-2 and TRBJ2-7; maybe TRBD1 (5 bases). The CDR3 runs to 15 residues. CDR1 and CDR2 from the germline V gene are SGHAT and FQNNGV. Trimming shortened V by 0 bases and J by 1 base, and 10 bases separated the two germline ends. The CDR3 sequence: CASSLDFDRSYEQYF. The DNA for the CDR3 is TGTGCCAGCAGCTTAGATTTTGACAGATCCTACGAGCAGTACTTC.

The V and J genes are TRBV5-6 and TRBJ2-7; 7 bases line up with TRBD2. CDR1 and CDR2 (germline): SGHDT, YYEEEE. V trimming: 2 bases; J trimming: 2 bases; junction bases outside the gene matches: 10. The CDR3 has 16 residues. CDR3 loop: CASSFGGVLSPYEQYF. CDR3 nucleotides: TGTGCCAGCAGCTTTGGGGGGGTACTTTCCCCCTACGAGCAGTACTTC.

This chain links TRBV2 with TRBJ1-4, with D unclear. The V end was cut by 5 bases, the J end by 2 bases, with 24 bases between. Germline lookup yields CDR1 SNHLY and CDR2 FYNNEI. CDR3 length: 19 residues. The CDR3 nucleotides are TGTGCCAGCAGTAACCGACCCCCGGAGGTCGTCGGGACTAATGAAAAACTGTTTTTT. This encodes CASSNRPPEVVGTNEKLFF.

J is TRBJ1-2 and V is TRBV7-9; 9 nucleotides line up with TRBD1. The germline V gene has CDR1 SEHNR and CDR2 FQNEAQ (reference sequence). The CDR3 is 16 residues long. The ends lost 6 bases at V and 4 bases at J; junction bases unmatched: 12. In DNA, the CDR3 is TGTGCCAGCAGAGATCCGGGACAGGGCCTCCTCTATGGCTACACCTTC. Translating it yields CASRDPGQGLLYGYTF.

The chain has TRBV6-5 and TRBJ2-7, with TRBD2 as a possible D gene (6 bases). V lost 0 bases and J 6 bases, leaving 15 bases between the germline ends. The germline CDR1 and CDR2 sequences are MNHEY and SVGAGI. The CDR3 loop spans 15 amino acids. As DNA, the CDR3 is TGTGCCAGCAGTTACTCGATCGAGGGAGGAGGCGAGCAGTACTTC. This translates into CASSYSIEGGGEQYF.

CDR3 sequence reads: CASSDLGTGRTEAFF. As DNA, the CDR3 is TGTGCCAGCAGTGACTTAGGGACAGGGAGGACTGAAGCTTTCTTT. The genes are TRBV6-1 and TRBJ1-1; 9 bases agree with TRBD1. V shed 3 bases, J shed 5 bases, and the junction held 7 bases outside the gene matches. The CDR3 extends over 15 amino acids. The germline V gene has CDR1 MNHNS and CDR2 SASEGT.

The V and J genes are TRBV5-4 and TRBJ2-5, with 8 bases lining up with TRBD1. Germline V gene lookup returns CDR1 SGHNT and CDR2 YYREEE (reference sequence). The CDR3 runs 17 residues. V shed 0 bases and J 0 bases; nucleotides not matched to a gene: 7. CDR3 in DNA: TGTGCCAGCAGCTTGGGGGCAGGGGGCACCTACCAAGAGACCCAGTACTTC. It yields the protein CASSLGAGGTYQETQYF.

The gene calls are TRBV15 and TRBJ2-5, with D possibly being TRBD1 (6 bases). The CDR3 has 17 amino acids. Germline V gene lookup returns CDR1 LNHNV and CDR2 YYDKDF (reference sequence). Deletions cut 4 bases from V and 2 bases from J, with 20 bases between. In DNA, the CDR3 is TGTGCCACCAGCACCAAATTACGGGACACAAATCAAGAGACCCAGTACTTC. Its protein is CATSTKLRDTNQETQYF.

The chain joins TRBV10-1 to TRBJ1-4; the D gene is possibly TRBD1 (5 bases). The CDR3 sequence is 14 residues long. CDR1 is WNHNN, CDR2 SYGVQD, per germline (reference sequence). V lost 8 bases and J 8 bases, leaving 18 bases between the germline ends. The CDR3 sequence: CASSKGSRGEKLFF. The DNA for the CDR3 is TGCGCCAGCTCAAAAGGATCAAGGGGAGAAAAACTGTTTTTT.

The chain couples TRBV5-4 to TRBJ2-2; TRBD2 agrees at 9 bases. CDR1 is SGHNT and CDR2 is YYREEE in the germline V gene (reference sequence). Trimming at V came to 2 bases and at J to 0 bases, leaving 5 bases not matched to a gene. This CDR3 has 17 residues. The CDR3 DNA follows: TGTGCCAGCAGCTTCGGCGGGAGGGCCTCGAACACCGGGGAGCTGTTTTTT. Its translation: CASSFGGRASNTGELFF.

The chain joins TRBV19 to TRBJ2-7; D might be TRBD2 (7 bases). V was pared by 6 bases and J by 4 bases, with 13 bases between. The CDR3 runs to 13 residues. Germline CDR1 and CDR2: LNHDA and SQIVND (reference sequence). This CDR3 reads CASRGGGNYEQYF. CDR3 in DNA: TGTGCCAGTAGAGGCGGGGGCAATTACGAGCAGTACTTC.

The chain is built from TRBV15 and TRBJ2-2; possible D gene TRBD2, 7 bases. The V gene lost 4 bases and the J gene lost 7 bases, with 19 bases spanning the gap. The CDR3 totals 16 residues. Germline assignment: CDR1 LNHNV and CDR2 YYDKDF (reference sequence). Here the CDR3 DNA reads TGTGCCACCAGCATCGGGGGCGCGGGGGCTGGCGGGGAGCTGTTTTTT. This encodes CATSIGGAGAGGELFF. Full variable domain (rest looked up from reference TRBV15 and TRBJ2-2): DAMVIQNPRYQVTQFGKPVTLSCSQTLNHNVMYWYQQKSSQAPKLLFHYYDKDFNNEADTPDNFQSRRPNTSFCFLDIRSPGLGDTAMYLCATSIGGAGAGGELFFGEGSRLTVL.

The chain links TRBV6-4 to TRBJ2-1; TRBD1 matches at 11 bases. The CDR3 is 14 amino acids. J gave up 5 bases and V 6 bases, and 3 bases lay outside the gene matches. Germline loops: CDR1 MRHNA, CDR2 SNTAGT. CDR3 nucleotide sequence: TGTGCCAGCAGCCGGGACAGGGGGAACAATGAGCAGTTCTTC. Protein: CASSRDRGNNEQFF.

V is TRBV10-3 and J is TRBJ2-7; 11 bases map to TRBD2. CDR3 length equals 15 residues. J lost 7 bases, V lost 6 bases, and 11 bases had no gene match. Germline V gene lookup returns CDR1 ENHRY and CDR2 SYGVKD. The CDR3 reads CAIRDRLAGTGEQYF. In DNA form, the CDR3 reads TGTGCCATCAGGGACAGACTAGCGGGAACAGGGGAGCAGTACTTC.

The chain employs TRBV11-2 and TRBJ2-1; D perhaps matches TRBD2 (6 bases). V shed 7 bases and J shed 10 bases, with 20 bases lying between them. The CDR3 contains 14 residues. Germline CDR1 reads SGHAT; CDR2 reads FQNNGV. The CDR3 protein is CASTPGDALGEQFF. The CDR3 nucleotides read TGTGCCAGCACCCCGGGGGACGCCCTTGGGGAGCAGTTCTTC.

V and J are TRBV2 and TRBJ2-5, with TRBD2 matching 9 bases. Germline lookup yields CDR1 SNHLY and CDR2 FYNNEI. J lost 9 bases, V lost 4 bases, and 15 bases had no gene match. The CDR3 extends over 16 amino acids. The CDR3 bases are TGTGCCAGCAGTGCGCCTCGACTAGCGGCCACCGGGGCCCAGTACTTC. It yields the protein CASSAPRLAATGAQYF. The full variable domain, with the rest looked up from reference TRBV2 and TRBJ2-5, is EPEVTQTPSHQVTQMGQEVILRCVPISNHLYFYWYRQILGQKVEFLVSFYNNEISEKSEIFDDQFSVERPDGSNFTLKIRSTKLEDSAMYFCASSAPRLAATGAQYFGPGTRLLVL.

The V gene is TRBV28, the J gene TRBJ2-3, with a tentative D call TRBD2 (7 bases). V was pared by 2 bases and J by 7 bases, with 10 bases between. This CDR3 comprises 13 residues. Germline CDR1 is MDHEN and CDR2 is SYDVKM. The CDR3: CASSLGGAYTQYF. In nucleotides, the CDR3 is TGTGCCAGCAGTTTAGGGGGGGCCTATACGCAGTATTTT. The entire variable domain, with the rest obtained from reference TRBV28 and TRBJ2-3, is as follows: DVKVTQSSRYLVKRTGEKVFLECVQDMDHENMFWYRQDPGLGLRLIYFSYDVKMKEKGDIPEGYSVSREKKERFSLILESASTNQTSMYLCASSLGGAYTQYFGPGTRLTVL.

This chain uses TRBV2 with TRBJ2-7; D gene unclear. The CDR3 is 14 amino acids. Germline assignment: CDR1 SNHLY and CDR2 FYNNEI. V shed 6 bases and J shed 0 bases, with 12 bases lying between them. The CDR3 coding sequence is TGTGCCAGCAGCACGGTCATGAGCTCCTACGAGCAGTACTTC. Amino acid sequence: CASSTVMSSYEQYF.

This chain uses TRBV2 with TRBJ2-2; 8 nucleotides align to TRBD1. V lost 8 bases to trimming and J lost 2 bases; unmatched junction nucleotides: 4. The germline V gene encodes CDR1 SNHLY and CDR2 FYNNEI. CDR3 size: 14 residues. In DNA, the CDR3 is TGTGCCAGCGCGACAGGGGCCAACACCGGGGAGCTGTTTTTT. Its translation is CASATGANTGELFF.

The chain employs TRBV7-2 and TRBJ2-2; D is possibly TRBD1 (7 bases). There are 19 residues in the CDR3. Germline V gene sequence: CDR1 SGHTA, CDR2 FQGNSA. V gave up 1 base and J gave up 5 bases, with 23 bases separating them. CDR3 nucleotide sequence: TGTGCCAGCAGCTTAGAGTATAGTTTGATCGCAGGGGGGACCGGGGAGCTGTTTTTT. Translation: CASSLEYSLIAGGTGELFF.

The V and J genes are TRBV29-1 and TRBJ2-7; 9 bases are a match to TRBD2. V shed 2 bases and J 4 bases; nucleotides not matched to a gene: 9. Germline V gene sequence: CDR1 SQVTM, CDR2 ANQGSEA. This CDR3 region has 15 residues. The CDR3 bases are TGCAGCGTTGAAACCCTAGCGGGAAGTGCTTACGAGCAGTACTTC. This translates into CSVETLAGSAYEQYF.

This sequence joins TRBV29-1 and TRBJ1-5, with 7 bases matching TRBD1. V lost 7 bases to trimming and J lost 3 bases; unmatched junction nucleotides: 6. CDR3 length: 13 residues. Germline values: CDR1 SQVTM, CDR2 ANQGSEA. The CDR3 reads CSETGENNQPQHF. Here the CDR3 DNA reads TGCAGCGAAACAGGGGAAAACAATCAGCCCCAGCATTTT.

The chain combines TRBV5-1 with TRBJ2-2, with a tentative D call TRBD1 (7 bases). From germline, CDR1 is SGHRS and CDR2 YFSETQ. The CDR3 has 13 residues. Trimming stripped 5 bases from V and 4 bases from J, with 9 bases between. In nucleotides, the CDR3 is TGCGCCAGCAGGCAGGGGGGCACCGGGGAGCTGTTTTTT. It yields the protein CASRQGGTGELFF.

The V call is TRBV5-1, the J call TRBJ2-7; D might be TRBD1 (6 bases). Germline V gene data show CDR1 as SGHRS and CDR2 as YFSETQ. The CDR3 extends over 14 amino acids. Trimming removed 0 bases from V and 2 bases from J, with 9 bases in between. The CDR3, as DNA: TGCGCCAGCAGCTTGGACAGGGCTACCTACGAGCAGTACTTC. Protein sequence: CASSLDRATYEQYF. Using reference TRBV5-1 and TRBJ2-7 for the parts outside the CDR3, the full variable domain is KAGVTQTPRYLIKTRGQQVTLSCSPISGHRSVSWYQQTPGQGLQFLFEYFSETQRNKGNFPGRFSGRQFSNSRSEMNVSTLELGDSALYLCASSLDRATYEQYFGPGTRLTVT.

The genes are TRBV2 and TRBJ2-1; 10 nucleotides match TRBD2. Per the germline V gene, CDR1 is SNHLY and CDR2 is FYNNEI. Trimming removed 8 bases from V and 4 bases from J; junction bases left unmatched: 8. The CDR3 consists of 15 residues. The CDR3 coding sequence is TGTGCCAGCGGGGGTAGCGGGAGGACATACAATGAGCAGTTCTTC. Translating it yields CASGGSGRTYNEQFF. The entire variable domain, with the rest obtained from reference TRBV2 and TRBJ2-1, is as follows: EPEVTQTPSHQVTQMGQEVILRCVPISNHLYFYWYRQILGQKVEFLVSFYNNEISEKSEIFDDQFSVERPDGSNFTLKIRSTKLEDSAMYFCASGGSGRTYNEQFFGPGTRLTVL.

This clone appeared a few times. The chain carries TRBV7-8 and TRBJ2-2, with TRBD2 matching over 12 bases. The trim removed 4 bases at V and 5 bases at J, leaving 8 bases unmatched. The CDR3 extends over 17 amino acids. The germline gives CDR1 SGHVS, CDR2 FQNEAQ. CDR3 residues: CASSSSGLAGRTGELFF. DNA for the CDR3: TGTGCCAGCAGCTCTTCCGGACTAGCGGGAAGAACCGGGGAGCTGTTTTTT.

The chain recombines TRBV7-9 with TRBJ2-5; TRBD2 aligns across 9 bases. This CDR3 region has 15 residues. The germline V gene has CDR1 SEHNR and CDR2 FQNEAQ (reference sequence). V trimming: 3 bases; J trimming: 4 bases; junction bases outside the gene matches: 6. The DNA for the CDR3 is TGTGCCAGCAGCTTTTTAGCGGGAGTAAGAGAGACCCAGTACTTC. This sequence encodes CASSFLAGVRETQYF.

The chain recombines TRBV28 with TRBJ2-7; maybe TRBD2 (6 bases). The CDR3 has 17 amino acids. V was cut by 5 bases and J by 0 bases, with 20 bases left in between. Germline CDR1 and CDR2: MDHEN and SYDVKM. The CDR3, as DNA: TGTGCCAGCAGTGGACTACTCCGGGACCGTAGCTCCTACGAGCAGTACTTC. Translating it yields CASSGLLRDRSSYEQYF.